This T cell receptor beta chain stems from a study of spatial heterogeneity in lung cancer. Notes on the study in general: Regional and ubiquitous nonsynonymous mutations were tracked by counts of regional and ubiquitous expanded TCRs, respectively. In tumors, expanded intratumoral alpha and beta TCR counts tracked mutation counts.

Germline V gives CDR1 MDHEN, CDR2 SYDVKM. This CDR3 is 17 amino acids long. The junction had 7 bases not matched to a gene; V was cut back by 5 bases and J by 0 bases. Time point reported: sample taken at primary tumor resection. TCRdb re-derived calls from the 5' RACE reads in MiXCR, one entry per CDR3 protein. Seen here are some 7,000 distinct CDR3 sequences, 13% to 15% observed once, and the top ten hold approximately 10%. As for this clonotype: Its antigen is not known.

The chain links TRBV28 to TRBJ2-4; 10 bases are a match to TRBD2. The material was lung tumor tissue, obtained at surgery. The origin of this receptor is a female donor with early-stage non-small cell lung cancer. In DNA, the CDR3 is TGTGCCAGCAGTCTTAGAACTAGCGGGGTAGCCAAAAACATTCAGTACTTC. The encoded protein is CASSLRTSGVAKNIQYF.